This passage covers 23 T cell receptor beta chains from one sample sequenced in a study of spatial heterogeneity in lung cancer (dated by TCRdb to between 2019 and 2020). What the work shows at the level of the full study, not this receptor alone: A correlation was observed between the number of expanded intratumoral alpha and beta TCRs and the tumor nonsynonymous mutation count.

The library was made by 5' RACE. Sequencing was performed on a NextSeq 500. Through fastp at Q25 and MiXCR, TCRdb rebuilt clones from the public reads, retaining in-frame beta chains. Rows are unified per CDR3 protein, each entry keeping the most common DNA and genes. The sample records 20,000 to 25,000 distinct CDR3 sequences, 8% to 10% of which are singletons. Jointly, the top ten make up around 7.7% of the sample. Their specific antigens are unknown. What the time point label conveys for this sample: sample taken at primary tumor resection. The sample here was lung tumor tissue, taken at surgery. These receptors all come from a male donor with early-stage non-small cell lung cancer.

In its sample, this clonotype is medium-sized (0.01 to 0.1%). This chain links TRBV7-2 with TRBJ2-5; TRBD2 matches at 7 bases. The CDR3 has 16 residues. Germline V gives CDR1 SGHTA, CDR2 FQGNSA. Trimming cost V 7 bases and J 1 base; bases outside gene matches: 12. The CDR3: CASTVVRGGTQETQYF. The CDR3 DNA sequence: TGTGCCAGCACCGTAGTACGCGGGGGAACCCAAGAGACCCAGTACTTC.

Ten or more counts support this clonotype. The chain combines TRBV28 with TRBJ1-5, with 9 bases matching TRBD1. The CDR3 is 18 residues long. Unmatched junction bases numbered 12, after V lost 6 bases and J lost 0 bases. Germline CDR1 is MDHEN and CDR2 is SYDVKM. Written as DNA, the CDR3 is TGTGCCAGCAGCAAGACCGGGACAGGGCTAGGTAGCAATCAGCCCCAGCATTTT. This codes for CASSKTGTGLGSNQPQHF.

This clonotype has only a few counts. The J gene is TRBJ1-5, the V gene TRBV28; TRBD1 might be the D (5 bases). The CDR3 is made up of 14 amino acids. V lost 3 bases, J lost 6 bases, and 12 bases lay in between. Germline CDR1 MDHEN, CDR2 SYDVKM. The CDR3 spells CASSFPGEGQPQHF. Here the CDR3 DNA reads TGTGCCAGCAGTTTCCCGGGGGAGGGTCAGCCCCAGCATTTT.

This clonotype is judged medium-sized. The V and J genes are TRBV28 and TRBJ2-7, with a tentative D call TRBD1 (6 bases). Trimming pared 6 bases from V and 2 bases from J, leaving 14 bases between. The CDR3 runs to 14 residues. Germline V CDR1 and CDR2: MDHEN, SYDVKM. Written as DNA, the CDR3 is TGTGCCAGCAGGCGGACAGATGGGCCCTACGAGCAGTACTTC. Translating gives CASRRTDGPYEQYF.

This clonotype turned up a few times. The J gene is TRBJ1-1, the V gene TRBV5-5; D might be TRBD1 (5 bases). Per the germline V gene, CDR1 is SGHKS and CDR2 is YYEKEE (reference sequence). This CDR3 has 16 residues. V shed 0 bases and J shed 0 bases, with 12 bases lying between them. The DNA for the CDR3 is TGTGCCAGCAGCTTGGTGGTCCAGGGCCTGAACACTGAAGCTTTCTTT. Its translation: CASSLVVQGLNTEAFF.

In this sample, this clonotype turned up many times. At one end the junction does not follow the germline gene, possibly because of a read error. V gene TRBV14 combines with J gene TRBJ2-5, with D unclear. The CDR3 contains 16 residues. CDR1 is SGHDN, CDR2 FVKESK, per germline. CDR3 sequence (DNA): TGTGCCAGCAGCCAACCGACGTTACGAAGCAACGTTACGAAGCACTTC. Its translation: CASSQPTLRSNVTKHF.

There are many counts of this clonotype. This sequence joins TRBV29-1 and TRBJ1-2; 7 bases fit TRBD1. This CDR3 has 15 residues. Trimming removed 1 base from V and 5 bases from J; junction bases left unmatched: 10. Per the germline V gene, CDR1 is SQVTM and CDR2 is ANQGSEA. CDR3 loop: CSVEGTGEDLYGYTF. The CDR3 nucleotides are TGCAGCGTTGAAGGAACAGGGGAGGACTTATATGGCTACACCTTC.

This clonotype came up a few times. The gene calls are TRBV20-1 and TRBJ1-6, with D uncertain. Between the trimmed V and J ends, which lost 0 bases and 4 bases, there was a span of 7 bases. The germline gives CDR1 DFQATT, CDR2 SNEGSKA (reference sequence). CDR3 length: 14 residues. CDR3 nucleotide sequence: TGCAGTGCTAGAGAAGGTTTTTATAATTCACCCCTCCACTTT. Residues: CSAREGFYNSPLHF.

This clonotype was recorded at least ten times. The chain couples TRBV15 to TRBJ1-5; 7 positions agree with TRBD1. After removal of 3 bases from V and 3 bases from J, the junction contained 5 bases not matched to a gene. CDR1 is LNHNV and CDR2 is YYDKDF in the germline V gene (reference sequence). This CDR3 spans 15 amino acids. CDR3 coding DNA: TGTGCCACCAGCAGGACGGGGACAGTCAATCAGCCCCAGCATTTT. Translated: CATSRTGTVNQPQHF.

In this sample, this clonotype turned up many times. J is TRBJ1-1 and V is TRBV7-9; D might be TRBD1 (6 bases). Germline values: CDR1 SEHNR, CDR2 FQNEAQ (reference sequence). CDR3 length equals 16 residues. The ends were cut back, 1 base at V and 3 bases at J, with 15 bases in the middle. The CDR3, as DNA: TGTGCCAGCAGCTTAGAAATCGGAGCAGGGGACACTGAAGCTTTCTTT. Its protein product is CASSLEIGAGDTEAFF.

Ten or more counts support this clonotype. A much more abundant neighbour one base away suggests this may be a read error. The chain has TRBV28 and TRBJ2-3; D gene ambiguous. The CDR3 loop spans 14 amino acids. Germline CDR1 and CDR2: MDHEN and SYDVKM. Trimming stripped 1 base from V and 0 bases from J, with 5 bases between. CDR3 nucleotide sequence: TGTGCCAGCAGTTTATCGGGTAGCACAGATACGCAGTATTTT. This encodes CASSLSGSTDTQYF.

This clonotype was seen a handful of times. The V and J genes are TRBV7-2 and TRBJ1-1; 8 nucleotides align to TRBD1. The germline CDR1 and CDR2 sequences are SGHTA and FQGNSA. The CDR3 is made up of 15 amino acids. V shed 0 bases, J shed 7 bases, and the junction held 7 bases outside the gene matches. As DNA, the CDR3 is TGTGCCAGCAGCTTAGCGCTAACGGACAGGGATGAAGCTTTCTTT. Protein: CASSLALTDRDEAFF. Drawing the rest from reference TRBV7-2 and TRBJ1-1, the complete variable domain is GAGVSQSPSNKVTEKGKDVELRCDPISGHTALYWYRQSLGQGLEFLIYFQGNSAPDKSGLPSDRFSAERTGGSVSTLTIQRTQQEDSAVYLCASSLALTDRDEAFFGQGTRLTVV.

This clonotype was detected ten times or more. The chain combines TRBV6-1 with TRBJ2-7, with D perhaps matching TRBD2 (6 bases). The V end was cut by 6 bases, the J end by 1 base, with 28 bases between. Germline loops: CDR1 MNHNS, CDR2 SASEGT. The CDR3 is 19 amino acids. The CDR3 DNA reads as TGTGCCAGCAGCCCCACGGGGTGGAGGGCAGGACGTGAATCCTACGAGCAGTACTTC. As protein: CASSPTGWRAGRESYEQYF.

The CDR3 DNA is TGTGCCAGCAGCCAAGTAGGGGGGCACACCGGGGAGCTGTTTTTT. Residues: CASSQVGGHTGELFF. The chain joins TRBV14 to TRBJ2-2; D may be TRBD1 or TRBD2 (6 bases each). V lost 1 base to trimming and J lost 3 bases, with 9 bases between them. Germline lookup yields CDR1 SGHDN and CDR2 FVKESK. The CDR3 totals 15 residues.

This clonotype showed up many times. The chain recombines TRBV24-1 with TRBJ2-1, with D perhaps TRBD1 or TRBD2 (6 bases each). The germline gives CDR1 KGHDR, CDR2 SFDVKD. The V end lost 9 bases, the J end lost 1 base, and 15 bases lay between the germline ends. The CDR3 runs 15 residues. The CDR3: CATRGRGESYNEQFF. In DNA form, the CDR3 reads TGTGCCACCCGAGGAAGGGGGGAATCCTACAATGAGCAGTTCTTC.

A few counts support this clonotype. The gene calls are TRBV12-3 or TRBV12-4 and TRBJ1-3, with a tentative D call TRBD1 (5 bases). The germline V and J ends were trimmed by 3 bases and 1 base, with 7 bases remaining between them. The length of the CDR3 is 14 residues. In DNA, the CDR3 is TGTGCCAGCAGTTTCGGGGGATCTGGAAACACCATATATTTT. It translates to CASSFGGSGNTIYF.

This clonotype has at least ten counts. The genes are TRBV27 and TRBJ2-7; D is unclear. This CDR3 region has 14 residues. V lost 2 bases to trimming and J lost 4 bases, with 12 bases between them. Germline assignment: CDR1 MNHEY and CDR2 SMNVEV (reference sequence). The CDR3 region has the DNA TGTGCCAGCAGTTTACTCTCTCCCGATTACGAGCAGTACTTC. Its protein is CASSLLSPDYEQYF.

This clonotype was seen many times. The rearrangement links TRBV6-4 to TRBJ2-1, with D possibly being TRBD2 (5 bases). In germline, CDR1 is MRHNA, CDR2 SNTAGT. The CDR3 is 14 residues long. Deletions cut 6 bases from V and 9 bases from J, with 18 bases between. In DNA, the CDR3 is TGTGCCAGCAGCCAAGTAGAGGGTCGTAGTGAGCAGTTCTTC. This sequence encodes CASSQVEGRSEQFF.

Ten or more counts support this clonotype. This chain joins TRBV5-1 and TRBJ2-2; tentatively, D is TRBD2 (5 bases). The ends were cut back, 4 bases at V and 4 bases at J, with 11 bases in the middle. The length of the CDR3 is 14 residues. Germline CDR1 is SGHRS and CDR2 is YFSETQ. The CDR3 sequence: CASSPGLFTGELFF. The CDR3 DNA is TGCGCCAGCAGCCCCGGACTTTTCACCGGGGAGCTGTTTTTT.

In this sample, this clonotype turned up many times. This sequence joins TRBV18 and TRBJ1-2, with a weak D call TRBD1 (6 bases). The CDR3 length is 16 residues. The V gene's germline CDR1 is KGHSH and CDR2 LQKENI. The V and J ends lost 3 bases and 4 bases respectively, with 18 bases between them. Here the CDR3 reads CASSPRMGGHPYGYTF. The CDR3 DNA is TGTGCCAGCTCACCCCGGATGGGGGGCCACCCCTATGGCTACACCTTC.

This clonotype was observed many times. The rearrangement uses TRBV12-3 or TRBV12-4 and TRBJ2-5, with 8 bases that match TRBD2. V lost 6 bases and J lost 2; bases outside the gene matches: 8. CDR3 size: 15 residues. As DNA, the CDR3 is TGTGCCAGCAGACTGTTAGCGGGATCACAAGAGACCCAGTACTTC. Amino acids: CASRLLAGSQETQYF.

This clonotype was recorded many times. The chain carries TRBV28 and TRBJ2-7; TRBD2 matches at 8 bases. There are 16 residues in the CDR3. The germline gives CDR1 MDHEN, CDR2 SYDVKM. The junction had 9 bases not matched to a gene; V was cut back by 4 bases and J by 1 base. Here the CDR3 DNA reads TGTGCCAGCAGTTCCTTAGGCGGGGGGAATTCCTACGAGCAGTACTTC. It yields the protein CASSSLGGGNSYEQYF.

At least ten counts were recorded for this clonotype. The chain links TRBV28 to TRBJ2-2; TRBD2 is a possible D gene (5 bases). The V end lost 3 bases, the J end lost 6 bases, and 11 bases lay between the germline ends. Germline assignment: CDR1 MDHEN and CDR2 SYDVKM. The CDR3 extends over 14 amino acids. The CDR3 coding sequence is TGTGCCAGCAGTTTCGGGGTTAGCGCCGGGGAGCTGTTTTTT. Amino acid sequence: CASSFGVSAGELFF.